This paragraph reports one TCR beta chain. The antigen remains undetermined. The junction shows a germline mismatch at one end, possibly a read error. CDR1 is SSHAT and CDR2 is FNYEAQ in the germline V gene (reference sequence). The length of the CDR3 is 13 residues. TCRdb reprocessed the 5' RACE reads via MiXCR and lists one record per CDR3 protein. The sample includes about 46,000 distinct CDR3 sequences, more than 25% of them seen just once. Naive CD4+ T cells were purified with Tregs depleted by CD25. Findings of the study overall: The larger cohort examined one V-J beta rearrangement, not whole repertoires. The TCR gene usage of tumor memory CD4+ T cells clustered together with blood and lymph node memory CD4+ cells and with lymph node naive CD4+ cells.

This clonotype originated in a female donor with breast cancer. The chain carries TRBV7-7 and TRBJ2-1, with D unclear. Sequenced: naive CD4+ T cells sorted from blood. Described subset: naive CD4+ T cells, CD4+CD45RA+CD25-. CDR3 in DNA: TGTGCTAGCAGCTTAGGGTCTTTCAATGAGCAGTTCTTC. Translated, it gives CASSLGSFNEQFF.